This T cell receptor beta chain was sequenced for a study of T cell repertoires in cytomegalovirus infection. From the reads, TCRdb called clonotypes with MiXCR, one entry per CDR3 protein. Altogether about 700,000 distinct CDR3 sequences are present, approximately 33% being singletons, with the ten largest covering over 15%. This CDR3 comprises 16 residues. Germline CDR1 and CDR2: MNHNS and SASEGT. V lost 2 bases to trimming and J lost 0 bases, with 12 bases between them. As regards this clonotype: The antigen remains unidentified.

Study results and limitations: Carriers of CMV and the relevant HLA type were discriminated by public TCR beta frequency.

Source: cultured PBMCs, taken from culture after CMV antigen stimulation. The chain uses TRBV6-1 and TRBJ2-3; D is perhaps TRBD1 (5 bases). This sequence originates from a human donor in good health (CMV status not recorded). Some clones in this sample may be carry-over from other donors' samples. CDR3 DNA sequence: TGTGCCAGCAGTGAACTCAGGGCAGCCAGCACAGATACGCAGTATTTT. It specifies CASSELRAASTDTQYF.